This T cell receptor (beta chain) was recorded in a study of blood T cells in healthy people across ages. Overall study results and limits: Roughly linear age-related decline in beta diversity appeared, significant by age about 40. CMV status of donors was not determined, possibly confounding expanded clonotype changes.

This clonotype was recorded a few times. Its antigen is undetermined. Germline CDR1 and CDR2: SGDLS and YYNGEE. The CDR3 sequence is 15 residues long. With V trimmed by 2 bases and J by 5 bases, 4 bases remained unmatched. Whenever a sample was processed, at least 7 million PBMCs were isolated. For the second PCR, which ran for about 6 to 11 cycles, a sample-barcoded 5' primer and a J-beta primer mix were used. TCRdb re-derived calls from the 5' RACE reads in MiXCR, one entry per CDR3 protein. Among roughly 680,000 distinct CDR3 sequences listed, about 21% were seen once. This clonotype was sampled from a man in his 70s in good health. The J gene is TRBJ2-3, the V gene TRBV9, with 11 bases aligning to TRBD2. Material for sequencing was blood. The CDR3: CASSVGLAVGDTQYF. The CDR3 bases are TGTGCCAGCAGCGTGGGACTAGCGGTGGGAGATACGCAGTATTTT.